Sequencing of this TCR beta chain was carried out in a study of shared clonotypes between healthy human individuals. In the study overall: Every donor yielded three CD4 naive, three CD4 memory, two CD8 naive and one CD8 memory plate.

Study observations and caveats: Depth was large, yet rarefaction showed that sorted-subset sequencing was incomplete. Sequencing depth was a factor that was expected to affect clonotype sharing among donors.

Assay execution proceeded at the deep level. Sequencing used immunoSEQ multiplex PCR; TCRdb keeps in-frame clones, though not all of them. The repertoire holds a few million clones, approximately 94% seen once, with about 0.13% in the top ten. The CDR3 contains 14 residues. The germline gives CDR1 MNHEY, CDR2 SVGAGI. V was cut by 0 bases and J by 4 bases, with 9 bases left in between. With respect to this clone: What it binds is unknown.

The sequenced sample was naive CD4+ T cells sorted from blood. Described subset: CD45RA+ positively selected. This clonotype was obtained from a man younger than 35 in good health. The genes are TRBV6-5 and TRBJ1-2; unclear D gene. The CDR3 nucleotides read TGTGCCAGCAGTTACTCGATGCCGGGCTATGGCTACACCTTC. Residues: CASSYSMPGYGYTF.